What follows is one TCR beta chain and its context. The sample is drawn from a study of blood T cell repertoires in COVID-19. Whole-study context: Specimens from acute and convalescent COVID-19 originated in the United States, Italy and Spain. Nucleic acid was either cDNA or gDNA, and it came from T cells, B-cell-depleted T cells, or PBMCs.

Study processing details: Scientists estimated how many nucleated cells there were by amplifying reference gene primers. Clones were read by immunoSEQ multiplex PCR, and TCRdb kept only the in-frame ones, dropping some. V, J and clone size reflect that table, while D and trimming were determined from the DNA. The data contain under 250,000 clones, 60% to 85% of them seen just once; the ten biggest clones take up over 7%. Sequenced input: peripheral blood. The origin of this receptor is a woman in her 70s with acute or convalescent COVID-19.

The CDR3 DNA sequence: TGTGCCAGCAGCCGCGATTGGTCAGGGTTCTACGAGCAGTACTTC. Translated: CASSRDWSGFYEQYF. V and J are TRBV3-1 (or the pseudogene TRBV3-2) and TRBJ2-7; possible D gene TRBD1, 5 bases. There are 15 residues in the CDR3. Trimming cost V 4 bases and J 3 bases, with 16 bases left between them. The germline V gene has CDR1 LGHDT and CDR2 YNNKEL (reference sequence).